This TCR beta chain was sequenced in a study of OX40 agonist ivuxolimab in advanced cancers. Study details: Every 2 weeks, ivuxolimab was infused into the patients intravenously at between 0.01 and 10 mg/kg. Study-wide findings and caveats: Averaging showed that CD8+ T cells had more expanded clones than CD4+ did. At 0.1 to 3.0 mg/kg and by week 6, clonal expansion occurred in CD4+ and CD8+ blood T cells.

Profiling relied on immunoSEQ multiplex PCR, and the TCRdb table lists in-frame clones only, not all of them. The sample contains under 65,000 clones, about 85% of which appear only once. CDR3 length equals 9 residues. Germline V CDR1 and CDR2: DFQATT, SNEGSKA (reference sequence). For this clone: Its antigen remains unknown.

The specimen comprised CD4+ or CD8+ T cells sorted from blood, sampled in a trial of the OX40 agonist ivuxolimab. This chain connects TRBV20-1 to TRBJ1-1; D is undetermined. The TCR originated in an adult with an advanced solid tumor such as melanoma, head and neck, liver or kidney cancer. The CDR3, as DNA: TGCACCACCTCAGCCAAAGCTTTCTTT. It specifies CTTSAKAFF.